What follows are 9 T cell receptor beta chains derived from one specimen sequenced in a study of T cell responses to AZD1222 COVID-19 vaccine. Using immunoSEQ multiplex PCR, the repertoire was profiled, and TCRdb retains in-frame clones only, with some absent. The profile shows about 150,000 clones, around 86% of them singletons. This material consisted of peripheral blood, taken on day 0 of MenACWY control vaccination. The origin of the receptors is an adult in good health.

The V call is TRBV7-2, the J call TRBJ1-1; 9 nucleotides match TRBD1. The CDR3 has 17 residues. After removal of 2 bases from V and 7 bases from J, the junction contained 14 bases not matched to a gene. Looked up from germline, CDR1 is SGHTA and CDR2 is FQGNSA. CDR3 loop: CASSLMPVGGTGNEAFF. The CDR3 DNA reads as TGTGCCAGCAGCTTAATGCCAGTAGGTGGGACAGGGAATGAAGCTTTCTTT.

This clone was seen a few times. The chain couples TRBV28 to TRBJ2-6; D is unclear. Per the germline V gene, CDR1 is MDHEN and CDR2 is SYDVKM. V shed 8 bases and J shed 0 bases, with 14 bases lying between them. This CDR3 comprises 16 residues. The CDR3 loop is CASHSGSYSGANVLTF. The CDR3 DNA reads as TGTGCCAGCCACTCGGGCAGTTACTCTGGGGCCAACGTCCTGACTTTC.

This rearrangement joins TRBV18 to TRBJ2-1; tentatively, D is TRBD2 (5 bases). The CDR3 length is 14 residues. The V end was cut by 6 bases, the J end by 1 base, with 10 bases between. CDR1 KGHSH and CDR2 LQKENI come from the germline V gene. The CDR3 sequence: CASSRGESYNEQFF. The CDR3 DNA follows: TGTGCCAGCTCCCGGGGTGAATCCTACAATGAGCAGTTCTTC. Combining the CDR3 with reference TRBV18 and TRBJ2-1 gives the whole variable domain NAGVMQNPRHLVRRRGQEARLRCSPMKGHSHVYWYRQLPEEGLKFMVYLQKENIIDESGMPKERFSAEFPKEGPSILRIQQVVRGDSAAYFCASSRGESYNEQFFGPGTRLTVL.

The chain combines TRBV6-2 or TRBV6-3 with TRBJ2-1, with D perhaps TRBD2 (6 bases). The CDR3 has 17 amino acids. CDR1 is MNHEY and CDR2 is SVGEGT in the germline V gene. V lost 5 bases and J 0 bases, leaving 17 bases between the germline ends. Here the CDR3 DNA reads TGTGCCAGCAGTAGCCCCCAGGGACTCAGCTCCTACAATGAGCAGTTCTTC. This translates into CASSSPQGLSSYNEQFF.

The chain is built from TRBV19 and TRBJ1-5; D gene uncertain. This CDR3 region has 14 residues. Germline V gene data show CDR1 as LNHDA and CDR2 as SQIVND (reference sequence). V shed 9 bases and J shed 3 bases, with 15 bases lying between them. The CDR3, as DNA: TGTGCCAGCACGTCGAGGCAGATCAATCAGCCCCAGCATTTT. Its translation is CASTSRQINQPQHF.

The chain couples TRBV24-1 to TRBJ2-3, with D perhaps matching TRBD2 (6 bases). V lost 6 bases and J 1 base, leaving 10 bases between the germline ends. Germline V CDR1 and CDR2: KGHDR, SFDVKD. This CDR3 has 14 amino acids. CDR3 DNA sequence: TGTGCCACCAGTCGCGGGGTTGGCACAGATACGCAGTATTTT. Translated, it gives CATSRGVGTDTQYF.

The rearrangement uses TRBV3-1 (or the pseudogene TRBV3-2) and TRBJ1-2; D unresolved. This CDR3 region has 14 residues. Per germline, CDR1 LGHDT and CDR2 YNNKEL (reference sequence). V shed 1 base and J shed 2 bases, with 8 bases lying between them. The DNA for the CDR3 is TGTGCCAGCAGCCAAGTCGGGCTCAACTATGGCTACACCTTC. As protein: CASSQVGLNYGYTF.

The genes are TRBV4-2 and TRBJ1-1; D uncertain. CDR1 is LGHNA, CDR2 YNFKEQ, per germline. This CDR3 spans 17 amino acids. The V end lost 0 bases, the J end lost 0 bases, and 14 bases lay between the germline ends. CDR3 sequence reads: CASSQDPGGIMNTEAFF. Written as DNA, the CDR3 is TGTGCCAGCAGCCAAGATCCGGGTGGAATCATGAACACTGAAGCTTTCTTT.

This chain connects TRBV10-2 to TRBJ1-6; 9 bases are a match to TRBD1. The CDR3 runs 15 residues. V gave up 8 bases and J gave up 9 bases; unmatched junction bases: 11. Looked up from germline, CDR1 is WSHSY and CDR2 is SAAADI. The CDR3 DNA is TGCGCCAGCTCAACCTCACAGGGGGCGCGTTCACCCCTCCACTTT. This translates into CASSTSQGARSPLHF.